The following is a T cell receptor (beta chain) sequence with its context. Its antigen has not been determined. Per-base qualities were not stored, and no clone one base away is much larger. This specimen belongs to a study of blood T cell repertoires in COVID-19 (dated by TCRdb to 2020 to 2021). In the study overall: Samples covering the acute and convalescent phases of COVID-19 were provided by collaborators in the United States, Italy and Spain. The prospective study material was composed of cDNA or gDNA derived from T cells, B-cell-depleted T cells, or PBMCs. Subjects who had been exposed to COVID-19, were actively infected with it, or had recovered from it provided the deeply sampled blood TCRbeta repertoires that made up the dataset. A freely available public database, intended as a resource for researchers studying the immune response to SARS-CoV-2, is where the repertoires were released. The samples were drawn from the first 160 participants of the ongoing ImmuneRACE study and from over a thousand subjects provided by 6 global collaborators. A de-identified subject ID, COVID-19 status, age in years and sex were almost always included in the sample metadata. Where HLA class I and class II types were available, the types were taken from metadata supplied by the sample provider, not from assay-based typing. Summary of the overall study and its limitations: How much clinical and demographic metadata was included differed by source and by participant, and the metadata was provided uncurated.

The immunoSEQ Assay, a bias-controlled multiplex PCR, was used to amplify TCRbeta CDR3 regions from genomic DNA. Processing in the source paper ran as follows. Nucleated cell counts per sample were estimated from amplification of reference gene primers within the assay. To quantify the absolute abundance of each unique TCRbeta CDR3 rearrangement, sequence reads were collapsed and filtered. For each sample, productive Simpson clonality was calculated as the square root of Simpson's diversity index over productive rearrangements. TCRdb limited this immuneACCESS table to in-frame rearrangements with V and J called. A share of clones is missing; checked studies link under half to unresolved V genes, and the rest is unexplained. That table gives V, J and clone size, and the DNA gave D and trimming. The sample has around 220,000 clones on record, roughly 80% of them singletons. Clones ranked in the top ten supply nearly 20% of the sample.

Each collaborating institution followed its own protocols to collect whole blood in K2EDTA tubes. For TCRbeta analysis, collaborator samples were shipped as frozen whole blood, as isolated PBMCs, or as DNA extracted from either sample type. The TCR comes from a man aged 30-40 years with active or convalescent COVID-19. Input material: peripheral blood.

The DNA sequence is TGTGCCTGGAGTGCGGGACAGGGAGTCGCTACGCAGTATTTT. Translated, it gives CAWSAGQGVATQYF. Recombination connected TRBV30 to TRBJ2-3, with 9 bases in between that match TRBD1. CDR1 GTSNPN and CDR2 SVGIG were looked up in the germline V gene (reference sequence). The CDR3, cysteine through phenylalanine, is 14 amino acids long. Only the CDR3 part of the read is kept: 42 bases, read in frame from the first base. From V the trimming removes 1 base and from J it removes 8 bases, while the gene matches leave 7 bases of the junction unaccounted for.